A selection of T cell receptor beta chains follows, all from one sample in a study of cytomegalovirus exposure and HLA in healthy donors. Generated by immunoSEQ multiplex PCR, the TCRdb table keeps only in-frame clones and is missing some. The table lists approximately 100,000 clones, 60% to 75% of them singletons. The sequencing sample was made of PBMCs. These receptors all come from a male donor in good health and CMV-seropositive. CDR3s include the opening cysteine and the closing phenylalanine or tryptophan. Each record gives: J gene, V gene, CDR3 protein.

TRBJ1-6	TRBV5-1	CASSSGTNSPLHF
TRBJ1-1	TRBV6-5	CASRSTGTGGGAFF
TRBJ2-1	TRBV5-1	CASSQQVVGYNEQFF
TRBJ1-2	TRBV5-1	CASSLATGNYGYTF
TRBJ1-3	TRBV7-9	CASSTHSQTGNTIYF
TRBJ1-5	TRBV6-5	CASSLQSINQPQHF
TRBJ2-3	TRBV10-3	CAISESRGGAADTQYF
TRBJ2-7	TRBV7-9	CASSLRDRVYEQYF
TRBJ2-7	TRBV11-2	CASSLAGGTGGFYEQYF
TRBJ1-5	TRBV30	CAWSTTGKGNQPQHF
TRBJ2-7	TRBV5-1	CASSSTGRQQREQYF
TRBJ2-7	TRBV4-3	CASSQDRGGRTYEQYF
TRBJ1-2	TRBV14	CASSFKQGADGYTF
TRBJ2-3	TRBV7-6	CASSPGLAGEAQSRTDTQYF
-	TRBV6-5	CASTSAGVETYEQYF
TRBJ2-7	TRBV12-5	CASGRGWDEQYF
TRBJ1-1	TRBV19	CASKLGQGQAGTEAFF
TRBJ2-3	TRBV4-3	CASSQSHPTSGGTDTQYF
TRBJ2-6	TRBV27	CASSYLVTPGANVLTF
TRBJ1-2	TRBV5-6	CASSLYRREGYTF
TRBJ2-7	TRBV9	CASSLSQSSYEQYF
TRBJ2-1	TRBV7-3	CASSLQGYNEQFF
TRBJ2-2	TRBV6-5	CASGRYTGELFF
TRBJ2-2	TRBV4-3	CASSQSGENTGELFF
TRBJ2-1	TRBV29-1	CSVVAGVRNEQFF
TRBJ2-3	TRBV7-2	CASGLAGTDTQYF
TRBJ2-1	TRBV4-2	CASSQDLPTAGPVEGEQFF
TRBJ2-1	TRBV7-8	CASSLARSRAVYNEQFF
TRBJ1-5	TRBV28	CASRIRDSSVLNQPQHF
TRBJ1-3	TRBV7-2	CASGRGSFGNTIYF
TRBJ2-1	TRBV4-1	CASSQDRSSGHNEQFF
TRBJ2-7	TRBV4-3	CASSLWTDSYEQYF
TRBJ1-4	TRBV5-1	CASSLTDSLNEKLFF
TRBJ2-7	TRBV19	CASSSSRSARTPYEQYF
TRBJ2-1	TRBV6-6	CANGQGENEQFF
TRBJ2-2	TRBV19	CASSTGTGGAGELFF
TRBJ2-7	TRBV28	CASSSLGQDGYGEQYF
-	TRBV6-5	CASGPFDRPSYEQYF
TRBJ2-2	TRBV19	CASATSGTRSGELFF
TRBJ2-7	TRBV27	CASSLGGTSGYEQYF
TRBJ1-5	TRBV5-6	CASSFFDRAGPQHF
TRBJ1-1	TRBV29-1	CSVARSMNTEAFF
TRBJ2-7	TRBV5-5	CASNGWLAAPEQYF
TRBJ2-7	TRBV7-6	CASSLAGDQDEQYF
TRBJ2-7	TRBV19	CASGTGVHEQYF
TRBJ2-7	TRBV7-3	CASSSGSTGAEQYF
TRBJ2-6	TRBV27	CASGDYGQSSGANVLTF
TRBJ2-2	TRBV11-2	CASSLYRGGTGELFF
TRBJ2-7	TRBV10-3	CAISAQGAYEQYF
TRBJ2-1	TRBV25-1	CASSERRTVSPYNEQFF
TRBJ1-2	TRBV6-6	CASSYVAGEGYTF